This is a list of T cell receptor beta chains from one sample in a study of cytomegalovirus exposure and HLA in healthy donors. Using immunoSEQ multiplex PCR, the repertoire was profiled, and TCRdb retains in-frame clones only, with some absent. The repertoire holds fewer than 95,000 clones, with roughly 85% as singletons. The sample comprised PBMCs. The receptors come from a man aged 35-49 years in good health and CMV-seropositive. Each CDR3 is given without its conserved first and last residue. The order of the fields is D gene, V gene, J gene, CDR3 protein. The D gene is left open where the match is weak.

D gene: TRBD1; V gene: TRBV6-5; J gene: TRBJ1-2; CDR3 protein: ASRRRQGIKYGYT
D gene: .; V gene: TRBV6-5; J gene: TRBJ1-4; CDR3 protein: ASSSARATNEKLF
D gene: .; V gene: TRBV18; J gene: TRBJ2-1; CDR3 protein: ASSPLGGSEYNEQF
D gene: TRBD1; V gene: TRBV28; J gene: TRBJ1-5; CDR3 protein: ASSPWTGIPSNQPQH
D gene: .; V gene: TRBV11-3; J gene: TRBJ2-3; CDR3 protein: ASSLDLSTDTQY
D gene: TRBD1; V gene: TRBV7-8; J gene: TRBJ2-7; CDR3 protein: ASSLGDSVYEQY
D gene: .; V gene: TRBV7-2; J gene: TRBJ2-2; CDR3 protein: ASSLQPGGYTGELF
D gene: .; V gene: TRBV28; J gene: TRBJ1-2; CDR3 protein: ASSLGHPYGYT
D gene: TRBD1; V gene: TRBV5-6; J gene: TRBJ2-7; CDR3 protein: ASNHWSGGPYEQY
D gene: TRBD2; V gene: TRBV5-5; J gene: TRBJ2-2; CDR3 protein: ASSLPGLATNTGELF
D gene: TRBD1; V gene: TRBV25-1; J gene: TRBJ2-7; CDR3 protein: ASSEFRTGGYEQY
D gene: .; V gene: TRBV7-2; J gene: TRBJ2-7; CDR3 protein: ASSLEWGAQYEQY
D gene: .; V gene: TRBV18; J gene: TRBJ1-1; CDR3 protein: ASSPQGTEAF
D gene: .; V gene: TRBV7-2; J gene: TRBJ2-1; CDR3 protein: ASSLSAVNEQF
D gene: TRBD1; V gene: TRBV29-1; J gene: TRBJ2-3; CDR3 protein: SDGQGPGTQY
D gene: .; V gene: TRBV2; J gene: TRBJ1-1; CDR3 protein: ASRPRRQNTEAF
D gene: TRBD1; V gene: TRBV5-3; J gene: TRBJ1-5; CDR3 protein: ARRTEGQVRQPQH
D gene: TRBD1; V gene: TRBV7-2; J gene: TRBJ2-2; CDR3 protein: ASSRDRVVGELF
D gene: TRBD1; V gene: TRBV28; J gene: TRBJ1-2; CDR3 protein: ASKAGGRNGYT
D gene: .; V gene: TRBV5-6; J gene: TRBJ2-7; CDR3 protein: ASSPKKKGVSEQY
D gene: TRBD1; V gene: TRBV4-1; J gene: TRBJ1-5; CDR3 protein: ASSRTGVVHQPQH
D gene: TRBD1; V gene: TRBV19; J gene: TRBJ1-1; CDR3 protein: ASSARGQDTEAF
D gene: .; V gene: TRBV6-1; J gene: TRBJ1-2; CDR3 protein: ASSEVRTAYGYT
D gene: .; V gene: TRBV9; J gene: TRBJ2-7; CDR3 protein: ASSVGGESSYEQY
D gene: TRBD1; V gene: TRBV2; J gene: TRBJ1-6; CDR3 protein: ASTPTGVNSPLH
D gene: .; V gene: TRBV9; J gene: TRBJ2-3; CDR3 protein: ASSVGQEIAALPSTDTQY
D gene: .; V gene: TRBV15; J gene: TRBJ1-1; CDR3 protein: ATSRTQNTEAF
D gene: .; V gene: TRBV7-8; J gene: TRBJ1-6; CDR3 protein: ASSFPTSPLH
D gene: TRBD1; V gene: TRBV19; J gene: TRBJ2-6; CDR3 protein: ASSRDRDLSGANVLT
D gene: .; V gene: TRBV9; J gene: TRBJ1-2; CDR3 protein: ASSVGDLYGYT
D gene: TRBD2; V gene: TRBV5-1; J gene: TRBJ2-7; CDR3 protein: ASSSVGGPGEQY
D gene: .; V gene: TRBV29-1; J gene: TRBJ2-1; CDR3 protein: SVSPGSEQF
D gene: .; V gene: TRBV5-6; J gene: TRBJ2-7; CDR3 protein: ASSTGKYEQY
D gene: TRBD1; V gene: TRBV2; J gene: TRBJ1-5; CDR3 protein: ASSLTGNNQPQH
D gene: .; V gene: TRBV18; J gene: TRBJ2-7; CDR3 protein: ASSPPGGEQY
D gene: TRBD1; V gene: TRBV2; J gene: TRBJ2-3; CDR3 protein: ASSGGGATDTQY
D gene: .; V gene: TRBV27; J gene: TRBJ1-5; CDR3 protein: ASSPRLSNQPQH
D gene: .; V gene: TRBV7-2; J gene: TRBJ2-1; CDR3 protein: ASRIMPSSYNEQF
D gene: .; V gene: TRBV6-5; J gene: TRBJ2-5; CDR3 protein: ASSYSVRETQY
D gene: TRBD2; V gene: TRBV28; J gene: TRBJ2-1; CDR3 protein: ASSSSGSNEQF
D gene: .; V gene: TRBV10-1; J gene: TRBJ1-6; CDR3 protein: ASSDGTYSPLH
D gene: TRBD1; V gene: TRBV19; J gene: TRBJ2-1; CDR3 protein: ASSQNRGRGGEQF
D gene: .; V gene: TRBV29-1; J gene: .; CDR3 protein: SGQGSYEQY
D gene: .; V gene: TRBV4-2; J gene: TRBJ1-1; CDR3 protein: ASSQAGTGGTEAF
D gene: .; V gene: TRBV2; J gene: TRBJ2-7; CDR3 protein: ASRQQGFGEQY
D gene: TRBD1; V gene: TRBV29-1; J gene: TRBJ2-2; CDR3 protein: SVAGQGTNTGELF
D gene: .; V gene: TRBV10-1; J gene: TRBJ2-7; CDR3 protein: ASIPRAYEQY
D gene: .; V gene: TRBV9; J gene: TRBJ1-1; CDR3 protein: ASSVGRTAVFSEAF
D gene: .; V gene: TRBV19; J gene: TRBJ2-7; CDR3 protein: ASSIGPGSPYEQY
D gene: TRBD2; V gene: TRBV25-1; J gene: TRBJ2-7; CDR3 protein: ASSGTSGWSSYEQY
D gene: .; V gene: TRBV27; J gene: TRBJ2-5; CDR3 protein: ASGDRPPEQY